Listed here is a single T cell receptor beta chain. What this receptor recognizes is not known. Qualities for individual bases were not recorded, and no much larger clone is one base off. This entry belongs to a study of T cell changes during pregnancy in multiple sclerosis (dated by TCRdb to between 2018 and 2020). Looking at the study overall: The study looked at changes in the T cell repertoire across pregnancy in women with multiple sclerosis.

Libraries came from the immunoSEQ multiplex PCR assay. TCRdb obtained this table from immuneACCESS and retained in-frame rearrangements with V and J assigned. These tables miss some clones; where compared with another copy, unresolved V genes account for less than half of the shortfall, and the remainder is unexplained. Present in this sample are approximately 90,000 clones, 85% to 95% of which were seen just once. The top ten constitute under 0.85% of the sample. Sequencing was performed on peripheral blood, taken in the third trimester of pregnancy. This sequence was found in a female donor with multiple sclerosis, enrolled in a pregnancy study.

The DNA is as follows: TGTGCCAGCAGCTTTGGACAGAGAAACAATGAGCAGTTCTTC. Protein translation: CASSFGQRNNEQFF. The chain employs TRBV5-4 and TRBJ2-1; TRBD1 is a weak D gene call, 6 bases matching. The CDR3 runs 14 amino acids, cysteine and phenylalanine included. Of all the DNA, just the CDR3 is kept, 42 bases in frame from base 1. V sheds 2 bases and J sheds 5 bases, leaving 11 bases between their ends. The germline V gene (reference sequence) gives CDR1 as SGHNT and CDR2 as YYREEE. Outside the CDR3, residues come from the reference TRBV5-4 and TRBJ2-1 proteins, so the full variable domain is: ETGVTQSPTHLIKTRGQQVTLRCSSQSGHNTVSWYQQALGQGPQFIFQYYREEENGRGNFPPRFSGLQFPNYSSELNVNALELDDSALYLCASSFGQRNNEQFFGPGTRLTVL.